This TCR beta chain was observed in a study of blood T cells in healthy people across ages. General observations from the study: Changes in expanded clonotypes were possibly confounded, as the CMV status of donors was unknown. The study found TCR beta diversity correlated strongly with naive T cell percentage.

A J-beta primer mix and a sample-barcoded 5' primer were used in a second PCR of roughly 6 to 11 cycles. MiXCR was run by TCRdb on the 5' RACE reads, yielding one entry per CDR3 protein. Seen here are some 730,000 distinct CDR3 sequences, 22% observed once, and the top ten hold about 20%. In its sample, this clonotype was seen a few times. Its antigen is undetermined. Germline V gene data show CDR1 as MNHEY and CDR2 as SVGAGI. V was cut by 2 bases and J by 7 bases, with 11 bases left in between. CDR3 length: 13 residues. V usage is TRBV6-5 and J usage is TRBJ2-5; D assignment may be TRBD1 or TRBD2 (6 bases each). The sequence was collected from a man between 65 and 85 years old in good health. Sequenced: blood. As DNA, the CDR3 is TGTGCCAGCAGTTACCTCAGGGGAGGGACCCAGTACTTC. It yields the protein CASSYLRGGTQYF.